Below, 9 T cell receptor beta chains from the same sample are listed, as sequenced in a study of blood T cell repertoires in COVID-19. Here immunoSEQ multiplex PCR was the method, and the copy in TCRdb shows in-frame clones only, minus some. Of 25,000 to 40,000 clones in the sample, about 85% were seen once. Material: peripheral blood. The receptor source for this set is a human donor in a cohort sampled during active COVID-19.

V is TRBV24-1 and J is TRBJ2-3; TRBD2 aligns across 11 bases. The germline CDR1 and CDR2 sequences are KGHDR and SFDVKD. The length of the CDR3 is 17 residues. Unmatched junction bases numbered 9, after V lost 3 bases and J lost 5 bases. The CDR3 bases are TGTGCCACCAGTGATCCGACTAGCGGGGCCGGTGAAGATACGCAGTATTTT. The encoded protein is CATSDPTSGAGEDTQYF.

The V and J genes are TRBV5-1 and TRBJ2-3, with a possible D match to TRBD2 (6 bases). V was clipped by 3 bases and J by 0 bases, with 14 bases between them. The germline V gene encodes CDR1 SGHRS and CDR2 YFSETQ. The CDR3 is 16 residues long. DNA for the CDR3: TGCGCCAGCAGCTCCTCCATCGGGAGTAGCACAGATACGCAGTATTTT. Translating it yields CASSSSIGSSTDTQYF.

This chain connects TRBV9 to TRBJ2-7; D is possibly TRBD2 (6 bases). Trimming removed 1 base at V and 2 bases at J, with 10 bases between. This CDR3 spans 14 amino acids. Germline loops: CDR1 SGDLS, CDR2 YYNGEE. The CDR3 coding sequence is TGTGCCAGCAGCGTAACTAGCACGGCCTACGAGCAGTACTTC. It yields the protein CASSVTSTAYEQYF.

CDR3 DNA: TGTGCCAGCAGTGAATCTCGGTGGGCTTACAATGAGCAGTTCTTC. Amino acids: CASSESRWAYNEQFF. The J gene is TRBJ2-1, the V gene TRBV6-1; D is uncertain. This CDR3 comprises 15 residues. V was pared by 2 bases and J by 4 bases, with 12 bases between. Per the germline V gene, CDR1 is MNHNS and CDR2 is SASEGT.

In its sample, this clone was seen once. In DNA form, the CDR3 reads TGTGCCACTCAGGGCGCCGGCCCTGGGGCCAACGTCCTGACTTTC. Translated: CATQGAGPGANVLTF. The chain uses TRBV24-1 and TRBJ2-6, with D maybe TRBD1 (5 bases). The V end lost 10 bases, the J end lost 2 bases, and 14 bases lay between the germline ends. The CDR3 is 15 residues long. Germline V CDR1 and CDR2: KGHDR, SFDVKD.

The rearrangement joins TRBV30 to TRBJ2-7, with 8 nucleotides matching TRBD2. This CDR3 has 12 residues. V lost 1 base, J lost 7 bases, and 3 bases stayed unmatched. Germline values: CDR1 GTSNPN, CDR2 SVGIG (reference sequence). DNA of the CDR3: TGTGCCTGGAGTGCTAGCGGGCGGGAGCAGTACTTC. Protein product: CAWSASGREQYF.

The chain is built from TRBV5-1 and TRBJ2-1; D perhaps matches TRBD2 (6 bases). Per the germline V gene, CDR1 is SGHRS and CDR2 is YFSETQ. V dropped 6 bases and J dropped 0 bases, with 16 bases sitting between them. The CDR3 is 16 amino acids. CDR3: CASTHAEGVSYNEQFF. CDR3 bases: TGCGCCAGCACCCACGCGGAGGGCGTCTCCTACAATGAGCAGTTCTTC.

J is TRBJ2-7 and V is TRBV11-2, with D tentatively TRBD1 (6 bases). CDR3 length: 14 residues. V was pared by 3 bases and J by 2 bases, with 11 bases between. In germline, CDR1 is SGHAT, CDR2 FQNNGV. As DNA, the CDR3 is TGTGCCAGCAGCTTCGGGACACCCACCTACGAGCAGTACTTC. Its translation: CASSFGTPTYEQYF. The full variable domain, rest sourced from reference TRBV11-2 and TRBJ2-7, is EAGVAQSPRYKIIEKRQSVAFWCNPISGHATLYWYQQILGQGPKLLIQFQNNGVVDDSQLPKDRFSAERLKGVDSTLKIQPAKLEDSAVYLCASSFGTPTYEQYFGPGTRLTVT.

This chain connects TRBV13 to TRBJ2-5, with 9 positions matching TRBD1. Trimming took 5 bases from V and 5 from J; bases not matched to a gene: 9. The CDR3 totals 15 residues. CDR1 is PRHDT and CDR2 is FYEKMQ in the germline V gene (reference sequence). The CDR3 sequence: CASSSRDRAFETQYF. CDR3 sequence (DNA): TGTGCCAGCAGCAGCCGGGACAGGGCTTTCGAGACCCAGTACTTC.